This T cell receptor (beta chain) was sequenced during a study of blood T cell repertoires in COVID-19. Study as a whole: PBMCs, B-cell-depleted T cells, or T cells provided the cDNA or gDNA that made up the material.

Original methodology: The assay estimated nucleated cells by amplifying reference gene primers. The table came from immunoSEQ multiplex PCR; TCRdb's copy has only in-frame clones and leaves some out. V and J calls and clone size come straight from that table; D and trimming were deduced from the DNA. In the table there are under 200,000 clones, approximately 73% of which are singletons. This CDR3 spans 15 amino acids. Trimming stripped 0 bases from V and 0 bases from J, with 8 bases between. Germline CDR1 reads SGHRS; CDR2 reads YFSETQ. The clonotype originates from an elderly woman with acute or convalescent COVID-19. Specimen: peripheral blood. V usage is TRBV5-1 and J usage is TRBJ2-3, with TRBD1 as a possible D gene (5 bases). The CDR3: CASSLVGASTDTQYF. CDR3 in DNA: TGCGCCAGCAGCTTGGTTGGGGCTAGCACAGATACGCAGTATTTT.